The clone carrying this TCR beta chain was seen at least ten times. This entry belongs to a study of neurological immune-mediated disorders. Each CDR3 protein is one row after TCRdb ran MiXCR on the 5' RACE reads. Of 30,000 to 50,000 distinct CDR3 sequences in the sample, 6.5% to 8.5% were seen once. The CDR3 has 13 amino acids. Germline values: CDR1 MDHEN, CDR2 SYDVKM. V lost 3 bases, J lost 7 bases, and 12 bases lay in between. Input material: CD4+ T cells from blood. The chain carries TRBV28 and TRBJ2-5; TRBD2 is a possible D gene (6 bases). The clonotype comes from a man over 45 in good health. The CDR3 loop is CASSLVGGRTQYF. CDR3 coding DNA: TGTGCCAGCAGTTTGGTCGGGGGAAGGACCCAGTACTTC. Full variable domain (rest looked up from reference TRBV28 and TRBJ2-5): DVKVTQSSRYLVKRTGEKVFLECVQDMDHENMFWYRQDPGLGLRLIYFSYDVKMKEKGDIPEGYSVSREKKERFSLILESASTNQTSMYLCASSLVGGRTQYFGPGTRLLVL.